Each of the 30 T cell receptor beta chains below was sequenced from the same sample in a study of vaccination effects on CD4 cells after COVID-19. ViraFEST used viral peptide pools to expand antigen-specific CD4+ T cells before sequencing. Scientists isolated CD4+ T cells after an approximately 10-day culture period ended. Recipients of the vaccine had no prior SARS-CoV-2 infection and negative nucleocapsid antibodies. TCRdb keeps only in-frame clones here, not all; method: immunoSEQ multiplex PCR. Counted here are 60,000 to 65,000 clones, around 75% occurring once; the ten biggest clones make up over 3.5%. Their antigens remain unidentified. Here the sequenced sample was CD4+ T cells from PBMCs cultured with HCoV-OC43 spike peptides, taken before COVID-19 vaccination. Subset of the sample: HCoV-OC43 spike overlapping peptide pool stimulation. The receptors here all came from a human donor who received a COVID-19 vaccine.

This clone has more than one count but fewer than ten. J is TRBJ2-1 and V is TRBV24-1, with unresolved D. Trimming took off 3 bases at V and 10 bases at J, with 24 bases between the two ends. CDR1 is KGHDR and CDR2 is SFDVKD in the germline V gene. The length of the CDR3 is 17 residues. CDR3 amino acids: CATSDVPSRKGSLEQFF. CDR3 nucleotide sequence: TGTGCCACCAGTGATGTCCCTTCACGAAAAGGGTCTCTCGAGCAGTTCTTC.

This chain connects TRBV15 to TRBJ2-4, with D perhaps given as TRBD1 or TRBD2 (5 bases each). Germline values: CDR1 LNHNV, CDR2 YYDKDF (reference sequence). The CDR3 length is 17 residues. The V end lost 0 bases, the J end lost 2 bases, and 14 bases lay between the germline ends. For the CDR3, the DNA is TGTGCCACCAGCAGAGATGTGGGGGTCCGAACCAAAAACATTCAGTACTTC. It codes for CATSRDVGVRTKNIQYF.

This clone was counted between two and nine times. CDR3 bases: TGTGCCAGCAGCTTGTCCGGGACGGTTAACTATGGCTACACCTTC. Amino acids: CASSLSGTVNYGYTF. The rearrangement uses TRBV5-6 and TRBJ1-2, with a possible D match to TRBD1 (5 bases). V was trimmed by 1 base and J by 1 base, leaving 11 bases between them. CDR3 length: 15 amino acids. Looked up from germline, CDR1 is SGHDT and CDR2 is YYEEEE. The whole variable domain, remainder taken from reference TRBV5-6 and TRBJ1-2, is DAGVTQSPTHLIKTRGQQVTLRCSPKSGHDTVSWYQQALGQGPQFIFQYYEEEERQRGNFPDRFSGHQFPNYSSELNVNALLLGDSALYLCASSLSGTVNYGYTFGSGTRLTVV.

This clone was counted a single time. CDR3 DNA sequence: TGTGCCAGCTGCGATTATGGCTACACCTTC. Translation gives CASCDYGYTF. V is TRBV6-5 and J is TRBJ1-2; D remains ambiguous. Trimming took 8 bases from V and 5 from J, leaving 6 bases between them. Germline V CDR1 and CDR2: MNHEY, SVGAGI. The CDR3 runs to 10 residues.

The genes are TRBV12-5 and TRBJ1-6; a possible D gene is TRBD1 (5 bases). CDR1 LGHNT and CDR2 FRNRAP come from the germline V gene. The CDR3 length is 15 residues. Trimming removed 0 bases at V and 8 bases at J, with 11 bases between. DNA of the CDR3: TGTGCTAGTGGTTTGGTGCAGGGAAGGGATTCACCCCTCCACTTT. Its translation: CASGLVQGRDSPLHF.

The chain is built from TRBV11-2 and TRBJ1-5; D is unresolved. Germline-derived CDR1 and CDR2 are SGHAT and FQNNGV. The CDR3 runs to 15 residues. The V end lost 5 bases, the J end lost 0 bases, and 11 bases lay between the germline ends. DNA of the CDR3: TGTGCCAGCAGCCCAAACGCAGATAGCAATCAGCCCCAGCATTTT. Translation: CASSPNADSNQPQHF.

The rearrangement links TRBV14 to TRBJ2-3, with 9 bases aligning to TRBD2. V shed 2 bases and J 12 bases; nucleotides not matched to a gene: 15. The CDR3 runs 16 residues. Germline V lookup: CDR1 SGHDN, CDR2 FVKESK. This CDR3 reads CASSQRSGTSRNPQYF. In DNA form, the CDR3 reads TGTGCCAGCAGCCAACGCTCCGGGACTAGCCGGAACCCTCAGTATTTT.

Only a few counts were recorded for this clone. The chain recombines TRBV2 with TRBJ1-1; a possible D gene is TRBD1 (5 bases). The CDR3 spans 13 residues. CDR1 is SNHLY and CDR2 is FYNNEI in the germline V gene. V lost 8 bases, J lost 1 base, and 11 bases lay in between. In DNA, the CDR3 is TGTGCCAGCGGGGGACTTCGGAACACTGAAGCTTTCTTT. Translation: CASGGLRNTEAFF.

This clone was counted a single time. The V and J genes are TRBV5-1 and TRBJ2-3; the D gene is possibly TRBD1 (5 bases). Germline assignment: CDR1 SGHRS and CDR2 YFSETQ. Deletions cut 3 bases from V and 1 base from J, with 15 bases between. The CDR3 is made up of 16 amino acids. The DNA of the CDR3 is TGCGCCAGCAGCTCTACCCCCATAGGGGGCACAGATACGCAGTATTTT. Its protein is CASSSTPIGGTDTQYF.

CDR3 in amino acids: CASNSGVRGGYTF. The CDR3 coding sequence is TGTGCCAGCAATTCCGGGGTCCGGGGTGGCTACACCTTC. The J gene is TRBJ1-2, the V gene TRBV6-1; D unresolved. Looked up from germline, CDR1 is MNHNS and CDR2 is SASEGT. V lost 7 bases to trimming and J lost 7 bases, with 16 bases between them. This CDR3 has 13 amino acids.

CDR3 sequence reads: CAWSVSRGRTEAFF. The DNA for the CDR3 is TGTGCCTGGAGTGTTTCCAGGGGCCGCACTGAAGCTTTCTTT. The chain links TRBV30 to TRBJ1-1; possible D gene TRBD1, 6 bases. V lost 0 bases to trimming and J lost 4 bases, with 12 bases between them. Looked up from germline, CDR1 is GTSNPN and CDR2 is SVGIG (reference sequence). This CDR3 region has 14 residues.

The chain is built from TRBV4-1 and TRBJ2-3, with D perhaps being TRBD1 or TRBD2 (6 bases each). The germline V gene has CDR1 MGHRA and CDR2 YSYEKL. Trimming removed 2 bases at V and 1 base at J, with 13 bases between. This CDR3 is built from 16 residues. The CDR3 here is CASSQRGARGTDTQYF. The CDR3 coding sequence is TGCGCCAGCAGCCAAAGGGGGGCCAGGGGCACAGATACGCAGTATTTT.

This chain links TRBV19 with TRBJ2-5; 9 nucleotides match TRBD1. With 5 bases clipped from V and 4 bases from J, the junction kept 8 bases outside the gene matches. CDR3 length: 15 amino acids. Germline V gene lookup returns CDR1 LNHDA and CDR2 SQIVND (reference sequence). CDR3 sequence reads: CASSRGQGLVETQYF. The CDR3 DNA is TGTGCCAGTAGTCGCGGACAGGGGCTCGTAGAGACCCAGTACTTC.

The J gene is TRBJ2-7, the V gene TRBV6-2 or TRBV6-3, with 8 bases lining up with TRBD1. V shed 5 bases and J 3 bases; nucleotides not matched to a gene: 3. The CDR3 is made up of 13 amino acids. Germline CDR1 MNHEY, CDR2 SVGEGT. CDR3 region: CASSVDRGYEQYV. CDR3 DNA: TGTGCCAGCAGTGTTGACAGGGGCTACGAGCAGTACGTC.

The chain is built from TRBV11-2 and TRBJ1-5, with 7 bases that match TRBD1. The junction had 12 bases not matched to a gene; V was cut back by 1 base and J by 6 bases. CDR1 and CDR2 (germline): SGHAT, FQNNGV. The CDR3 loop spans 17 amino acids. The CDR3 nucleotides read TGTGCCAGCAGCTTAGGTTCGACAGGGTCGAGAGGTCAGCCCCAGCATTTT. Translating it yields CASSLGSTGSRGQPQHF.

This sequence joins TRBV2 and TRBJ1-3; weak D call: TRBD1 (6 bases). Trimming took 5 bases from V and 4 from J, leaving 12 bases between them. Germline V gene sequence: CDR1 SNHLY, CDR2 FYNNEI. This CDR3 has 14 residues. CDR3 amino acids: CASSPEGGGNTIYF. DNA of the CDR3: TGTGCCAGCAGTCCCGAGGGGGGCGGAAACACCATATATTTT.

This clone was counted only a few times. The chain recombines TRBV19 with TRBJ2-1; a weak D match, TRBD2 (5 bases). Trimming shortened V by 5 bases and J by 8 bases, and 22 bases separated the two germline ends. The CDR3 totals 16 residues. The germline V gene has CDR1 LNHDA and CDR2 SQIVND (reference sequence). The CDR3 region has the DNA TGTGCCAGTAGTCGCACTCTGGCGGGCCATCGGGATGAGCAGTTCTTC. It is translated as CASSRTLAGHRDEQFF. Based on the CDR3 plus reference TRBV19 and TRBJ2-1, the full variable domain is DGGITQSPKYLFRKEGQNVTLSCEQNLNHDAMYWYRQDPGQGLRLIYYSQIVNDFQKGDIAEGYSVSREKKESFPLTVTSAQKNPTAFYLCASSRTLAGHRDEQFFGPGTRLTVL.

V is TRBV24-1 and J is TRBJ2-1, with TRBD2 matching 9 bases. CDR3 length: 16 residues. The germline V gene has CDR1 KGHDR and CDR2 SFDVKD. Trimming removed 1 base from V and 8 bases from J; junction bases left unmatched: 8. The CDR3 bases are TGTGCCACCAGTGATTTAGTGGCGGGGGGGATCGATGAGCAGTTCTTC. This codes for CATSDLVAGGIDEQFF.

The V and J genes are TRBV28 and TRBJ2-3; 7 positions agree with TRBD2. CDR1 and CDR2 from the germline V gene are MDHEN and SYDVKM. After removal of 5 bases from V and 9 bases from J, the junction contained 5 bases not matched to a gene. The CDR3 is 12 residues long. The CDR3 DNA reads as TGTGCCAGCAGTCCTCCTAGCGGCACGCAGTATTTT. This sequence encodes CASSPPSGTQYF.

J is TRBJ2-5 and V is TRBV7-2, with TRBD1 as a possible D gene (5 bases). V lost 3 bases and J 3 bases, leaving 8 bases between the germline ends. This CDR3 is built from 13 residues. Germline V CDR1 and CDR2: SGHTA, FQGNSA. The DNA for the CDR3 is TGTGCCAGCAGCTTTGGCAGGGAAGAGACCCAGTACTTC. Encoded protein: CASSFGREETQYF.

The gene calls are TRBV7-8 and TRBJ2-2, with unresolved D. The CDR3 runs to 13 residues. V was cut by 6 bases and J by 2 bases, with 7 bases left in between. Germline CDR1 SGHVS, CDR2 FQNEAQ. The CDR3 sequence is CASRPTNTGELFF. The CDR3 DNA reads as TGTGCCAGCAGACCTACTAACACCGGGGAGCTGTTTTTT.

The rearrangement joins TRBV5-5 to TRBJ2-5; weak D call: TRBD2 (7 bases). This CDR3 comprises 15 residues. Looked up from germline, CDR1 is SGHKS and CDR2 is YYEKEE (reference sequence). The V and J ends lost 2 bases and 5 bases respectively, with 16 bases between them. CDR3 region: CASSFIEGGRETQYF. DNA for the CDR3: TGTGCCAGCAGCTTTATCGAGGGGGGGCGCGAGACCCAGTACTTC.

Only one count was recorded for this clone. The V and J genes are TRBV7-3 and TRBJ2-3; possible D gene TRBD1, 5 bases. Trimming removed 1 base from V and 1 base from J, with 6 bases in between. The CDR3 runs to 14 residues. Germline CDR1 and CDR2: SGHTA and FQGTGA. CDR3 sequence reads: CASSLKGGTDTQYF. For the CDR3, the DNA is TGTGCCAGCAGCTTAAAAGGGGGCACAGATACGCAGTATTTT.

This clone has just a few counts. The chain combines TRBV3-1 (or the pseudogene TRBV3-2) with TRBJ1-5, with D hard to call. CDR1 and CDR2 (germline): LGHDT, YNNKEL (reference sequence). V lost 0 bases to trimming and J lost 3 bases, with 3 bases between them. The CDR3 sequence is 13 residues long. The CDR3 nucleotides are TGTGCCAGCAGCCAAGATGACAATCAGCCCCAGCATTTT. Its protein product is CASSQDDNQPQHF.

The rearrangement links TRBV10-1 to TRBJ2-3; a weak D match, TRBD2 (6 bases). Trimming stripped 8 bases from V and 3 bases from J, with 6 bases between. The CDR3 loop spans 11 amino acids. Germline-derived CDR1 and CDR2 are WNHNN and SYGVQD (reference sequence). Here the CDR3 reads CASGGTDTQYF. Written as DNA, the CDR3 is TGCGCCAGCGGGGGGACAGATACGCAGTATTTT.

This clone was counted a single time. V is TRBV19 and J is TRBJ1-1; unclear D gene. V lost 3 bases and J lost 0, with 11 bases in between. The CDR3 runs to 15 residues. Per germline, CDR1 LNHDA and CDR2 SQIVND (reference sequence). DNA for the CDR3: TGTGCCAGTAGTATGGGAGGATGGCTGAACACTGAAGCTTTCTTT. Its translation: CASSMGGWLNTEAFF. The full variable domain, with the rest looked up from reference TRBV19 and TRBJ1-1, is DGGITQSPKYLFRKEGQNVTLSCEQNLNHDAMYWYRQDPGQGLRLIYYSQIVNDFQKGDIAEGYSVSREKKESFPLTVTSAQKNPTAFYLCASSMGGWLNTEAFFGQGTRLTVV.

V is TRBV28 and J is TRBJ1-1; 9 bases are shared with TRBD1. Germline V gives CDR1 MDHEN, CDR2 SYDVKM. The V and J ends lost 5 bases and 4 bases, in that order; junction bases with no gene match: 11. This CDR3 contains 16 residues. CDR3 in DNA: TGTGCCAGCAGTCGCGTACAGGGGGCGCGTAGCACTGAAGCTTTCTTT. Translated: CASSRVQGARSTEAFF. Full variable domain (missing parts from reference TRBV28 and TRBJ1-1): DVKVTQSSRYLVKRTGEKVFLECVQDMDHENMFWYRQDPGLGLRLIYFSYDVKMKEKGDIPEGYSVSREKKERFSLILESASTNQTSMYLCASSRVQGARSTEAFFGQGTRLTVV.

DNA for the CDR3: TGTGCCACCAGCAGAGGGGGAGGGGGGGACACCGGGGAGCTGTTTTTT. Translated, it gives CATSRGGGGDTGELFF. This chain uses TRBV15 with TRBJ2-2; D may be TRBD2 (7 bases). The CDR3 is 16 residues long. Germline V lookup: CDR1 LNHNV, CDR2 YYDKDF (reference sequence). Trimming took off 1 base at V and 3 bases at J, with 12 bases between the two ends.

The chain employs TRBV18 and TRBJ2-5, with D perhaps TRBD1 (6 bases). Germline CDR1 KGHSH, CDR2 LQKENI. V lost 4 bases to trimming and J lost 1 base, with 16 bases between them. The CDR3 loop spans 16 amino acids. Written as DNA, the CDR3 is TGTGCCAGCTCACTGAACAGGGTAGGGGGCCAAGAGACCCAGTACTTC. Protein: CASSLNRVGGQETQYF.

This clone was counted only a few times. This chain's CDR3 is CASSPAGRRYNQPQHF. CDR3 sequence (DNA): TGTGCCAGCAGCCCTGCGGGGCGGCGGTACAATCAGCCCCAGCATTTT. The chain uses TRBV6-2 or TRBV6-3 and TRBJ1-5; the D gene is possibly TRBD1 (5 bases). The CDR3 runs to 16 residues. The V end lost 6 bases, the J end lost 3 bases, and 18 bases lay between the germline ends. The V gene's germline CDR1 is MNHEY and CDR2 SVGEGT.